Presented here are 23 T cell receptor beta chains from one specimen sequenced in a study of CD8+CD57+ T cells in acquired aplastic anemia. Genomic DNA was employed as the template in profiling TCR beta VDJ and CDR3. TCRdb re-analysed the reads in MiXCR, keeping a single row per CDR3 protein. The data contain some 140,000 distinct CDR3 sequences, around two fifths of them singletons. The sample taken for sequencing was sorted CD4+, CD8+, or CD8+CD57+ T cells (not recorded which) from PBMCs. The origin of the receptors is a human donor in good health, serving as a control.

The chain links TRBV29-1 to TRBJ2-5; D not resolved. The CDR3 totals 13 residues. Per the germline V gene, CDR1 is SQVTM and CDR2 is ANQGSEA. Trimming took 5 bases from V and 3 from J, leaving 13 bases between them. The DNA for the CDR3 is TGCAGCGTTCAGTTACGGGTTAAAGAGACCCAGTACTTC. Residues: CSVQLRVKETQYF.

This clonotype was recorded at least ten times. The rearrangement uses TRBV20-1 and TRBJ2-3, with TRBD2 matching over 15 bases. The CDR3 is 16 residues long. V gave up 3 bases and J gave up 4 bases; unmatched junction bases: 5. Germline loops: CDR1 DFQATT, CDR2 SNEGSKA (reference sequence). The CDR3 DNA sequence: TGCAGTGCTAGGGCTGGACTAGCGGGAGGGTCAGATACGCAGTATTTT. This sequence encodes CSARAGLAGGSDTQYF.

V gene TRBV4-2 combines with J gene TRBJ1-2; perhaps TRBD1 as D (5 bases). This CDR3 contains 13 residues. Trimming took 9 bases from V and 4 from J, leaving 15 bases between them. The germline gives CDR1 LGHNA, CDR2 YNFKEQ. The CDR3, as DNA: TGTGCCAGTAGTTTGCAGGGTAGCTATGGCTACACCTTC. Its translation: CASSLQGSYGYTF.

In this sample, this clonotype turned up many times. The rearrangement joins TRBV20-1 to TRBJ1-2; D gene unclear. Germline values: CDR1 DFQATT, CDR2 SNEGSKA (reference sequence). Trimming took 7 bases from V and 1 from J, leaving 7 bases between them. CDR3 size: 11 residues. CDR3 nucleotides: TGCAGTGGAGGCGGTAACTATGGCTACACCTTC. This codes for CSGGGNYGYTF.

This chain links TRBV29-1 with TRBJ2-3; 11 nucleotides line up with TRBD2. The CDR3 is 15 amino acids. Per germline, CDR1 SQVTM and CDR2 ANQGSEA. The V and J ends lost 3 bases and 3 bases, in that order; junction bases with no gene match: 5. CDR3 protein: CSVDLGLAGTDTQYF. The CDR3 nucleotides are TGCAGCGTTGACCTAGGACTAGCGGGTACAGATACGCAGTATTTT.

CDR3 bases: TGTGCCAGCAGCTCACTTAGTCAAGAGACCCAGTACTTC. It specifies CASSSLSQETQYF. This chain uses TRBV7-9 with TRBJ2-5; D remains ambiguous. The CDR3 sequence is 13 residues long. V was trimmed by 4 bases and J by 2 bases, leaving 8 bases between them. From germline, CDR1 is SEHNR and CDR2 FQNEAQ (reference sequence).

About this clonotype itself: A much larger clone differs by one base, so this may be a read error. The chain has TRBV6-1 and TRBJ1-6; 8 nucleotides line up with TRBD1. This CDR3 comprises 15 residues. The germline gives CDR1 MNHNS, CDR2 SASEGT. DNA for the CDR3: TGTGCCAGCAGTGGTTCGACAGGGGAAAATTCACCCCTCCGCTTT. This gives the protein CASSGSTGENSPLRF.

This clonotype was counted many times. The J gene is TRBJ1-3, the V gene TRBV12-3 or TRBV12-4; D is undetermined. V lost 8 bases to trimming and J lost 0 bases, with 8 bases between them. The CDR3 covers 13 residues. The CDR3 DNA reads as TGTGCCAGCCGGGTCTACTCTGGAAACACCATATATTTT. This gives the protein CASRVYSGNTIYF.

This clonotype was counted once. The chain uses TRBV19 and TRBJ2-2; tentatively, D is TRBD1 or TRBD2 (6 bases each). CDR3 length equals 15 residues. V was pared by 7 bases and J by 3 bases, with 15 bases between. Germline CDR1 reads LNHDA; CDR2 reads SQIVND (reference sequence). CDR3 coding DNA: TGTGCCAGTACCCAGGGGAGGAGTTACACCGGGGAGCTGTTTTTT. Translating it yields CASTQGRSYTGELFF.

This chain joins TRBV19 and TRBJ2-2; D is perhaps TRBD1 (6 bases). The V end lost 1 base, the J end lost 6 bases, and 12 bases lay between the germline ends. The CDR3 length is 15 residues. Germline CDR1 reads LNHDA; CDR2 reads SQIVND (reference sequence). CDR3 sequence reads: CASSIARGYSGELFF. The CDR3 nucleotides are TGTGCCAGTAGTATAGCCAGGGGTTACTCCGGGGAGCTGTTTTTT.

The gene calls are TRBV7-6 and TRBJ2-7; D assignment may be TRBD1 or TRBD2 (5 bases each). The CDR3 consists of 14 residues. Germline V gives CDR1 SGHVS, CDR2 FNYEAQ. V shed 1 base and J shed 1 base, with 8 bases lying between them. The CDR3 protein is CASSLGEGSYEQYF. The CDR3 nucleotides are TGTGCCAGCAGCTTAGGAGAGGGGTCCTACGAGCAGTACTTC.

This clonotype was counted ten times or more. The chain uses TRBV20-1 and TRBJ2-1; 8 bases map to TRBD2. Losses at the gene ends were 6 bases for V and 7 bases for J; bases not matched to a gene: 11. The CDR3 is 14 amino acids. From germline, CDR1 is DFQATT and CDR2 SNEGSKA (reference sequence). The CDR3 loop reads CSALGRAGGNEQFF. Here the CDR3 DNA reads TGCAGTGCACTCGGGAGGGCCGGGGGGAATGAGCAGTTCTTC.

The chain joins TRBV10-3 to TRBJ1-1; the match to TRBD1 covers 8 bases. The CDR3 runs 12 residues. With 6 bases clipped from V and 9 bases from J, the junction kept 6 bases outside the gene matches. In germline, CDR1 is ENHRY, CDR2 SYGVKD. The chain's CDR3 is CAISEDRAQAFF. The CDR3, as DNA: TGTGCCATCAGCGAGGACAGGGCCCAAGCTTTCTTT.

This clonotype was detected ten times or more. The DNA of the CDR3 is TGTGCCAGCAGCCGAGGACAGGGGTTGGTTAAGAGCACTGAAGCTTTCTTT. Protein sequence: CASSRGQGLVKSTEAFF. V usage is TRBV7-9 and J usage is TRBJ1-1; TRBD1 agrees at 9 bases. This CDR3 is built from 17 residues. With V trimmed by 5 bases and J by 4 bases, 14 bases remained unmatched. CDR1 and CDR2 (germline): SEHNR, FQNEAQ (reference sequence). Full variable domain (outside the CDR3, taken from reference TRBV7-9 and TRBJ1-1): DTGVSQNPRHKITKRGQNVTFRCDPISEHNRLYWYRQTLGQGPEFLTYFQNEAQLEKSRLLSDRFSAERPKGSFSTLEIQRTEQGDSAMYLCASSRGQGLVKSTEAFFGQGTRLTVV.

This clonotype was found a few times. The chain is built from TRBV5-1 and TRBJ1-1; possible D gene TRBD1, 5 bases. The V gene's germline CDR1 is SGHRS and CDR2 YFSETQ. The CDR3 has 16 amino acids. The V end was cut by 4 bases, the J end by 0 bases, with 16 bases between. The CDR3 region is CASSPPGGSLNTEAFF. In DNA, the CDR3 is TGCGCCAGCAGCCCCCCCGGGGGAAGTTTGAACACTGAAGCTTTCTTT.

This clonotype showed up just a few times. The rearrangement uses TRBV6-5 and TRBJ1-5; D is ambiguous. V was shortened by 4 bases and J by 3 bases, with 10 bases between the two germline ends. Germline V gene lookup returns CDR1 MNHEY and CDR2 SVGAGI. This CDR3 is built from 14 residues. The CDR3 is CASSFDRLNQPQHF. In DNA, the CDR3 is TGTGCCAGCAGTTTCGACCGTCTCAATCAGCCCCAGCATTTT.

The chain carries TRBV19 and TRBJ2-7; D gene uncertain. The CDR3 length is 14 residues. V dropped 3 bases and J dropped 3 bases, with 12 bases sitting between them. Germline V gene lookup returns CDR1 LNHDA and CDR2 SQIVND (reference sequence). DNA of the CDR3: TGTGCCAGTAGTATTCCGGGCCTGAGCTACGAGCAGTACTTC. Translation gives CASSIPGLSYEQYF.

This rearrangement joins TRBV15 to TRBJ1-1, with TRBD1 matching 7 bases. CDR1 is LNHNV, CDR2 YYDKDF, per germline (reference sequence). V lost 1 base, J lost 11 bases, and 7 bases stayed unmatched. The CDR3 totals 13 residues. The CDR3 here is CATSRGGTVDAFF. CDR3 DNA: TGTGCCACCAGCAGAGGGGGGACAGTGGATGCTTTCTTT.

The chain is built from TRBV10-3 and TRBJ2-3; 10 bases match TRBD2. Germline V CDR1 and CDR2: ENHRY, SYGVKD. The CDR3 runs 15 residues. V gave up 3 bases and J gave up 4 bases; unmatched junction bases: 4. This chain's CDR3 is CAISDGLAGADTQYF. In DNA form, the CDR3 reads TGTGCCATCAGTGACGGGCTAGCGGGAGCAGATACGCAGTATTTT.

This clonotype was counted many times. This chain connects TRBV28 to TRBJ1-1; D is unclear. This CDR3 has 11 amino acids. The V end was cut by 10 bases, the J end by 6 bases, with 12 bases between. The germline CDR1 and CDR2 sequences are MDHEN and SYDVKM. The DNA for the CDR3 is TGTGCCACCGAGGACGGACCTGAAGCTTTCTTT. Its translation is CATEDGPEAFF.

This clonotype was found many times. This chain joins TRBV6-1 and TRBJ1-6; D remains ambiguous. The V and J ends lost 9 bases and 4 bases respectively, with 13 bases between them. The V gene's germline CDR1 is MNHNS and CDR2 SASEGT. The CDR3 sequence is 14 residues long. CDR3 sequence: CASAGSPYNSPLHF. The CDR3 DNA is TGTGCCAGTGCCGGGTCACCATATAATTCACCCCTCCACTTT.

The chain links TRBV6-7 to TRBJ1-4, with 7 bases fitting TRBD1. TRBV6-7 is an ORF; its function is uncertain. CDR3 size: 19 residues. The ends lost 1 base at V and 6 bases at J; junction bases unmatched: 17. The CDR3 bases are TGTGCCAGCAGTTACTGCAGGCGCCGACGGGACAGCCGAGATGAAAAACTGTTTTTT. As protein: CASSYCRRRRDSRDEKLFF.

This clonotype was seen many times. The CDR3 nucleotides are TGTGCCAGTAGTTTCTCACCGCGGACTATAAGCTCCTACAATGAGCAGTTCTTC. This translates into CASSFSPRTISSYNEQFF. This chain joins TRBV19 and TRBJ2-1, with a weak D call TRBD2 (6 bases). Trimming left V 5 bases short and J 0 bases short, with 20 bases between. The germline CDR1 and CDR2 sequences are LNHDA and SQIVND (reference sequence). This CDR3 is built from 18 residues.